This TCR beta chain was retrieved from a study of T cells in Graves' hyperthyroidism and ophthalmopathy. The wider study: Upon initial diagnosis and before any treatment, peripheral blood was collected.

Amplified TCR beta CDR3 regions derived from RNA transcripts. RT-PCR in the first round (using the HTBI primer set) targeted the TCR CDR3. Via MiXCR, TCRdb re-called the multiplex PCR reads, giving one row per CDR3 protein. Of 550,000 to 800,000 distinct CDR3 sequences in the sample, 16% were seen once. Trimming removed 1 base from V and 0 bases from J; junction bases left unmatched: 8. Germline V gives CDR1 KGHSH, CDR2 LQKENI. The CDR3 sequence is 17 residues long. Study conclusions and caveats: A model of 13 V-J features distinguished ophthalmopathy from stable hyperthyroidism.

This clonotype showed up just a few times. The antigen is not known. Graves' hyperthyroidism qualified as stable when ophthalmopathy did not progress within 18 months. Diagnosis relied on clinical symptoms, serum thyroxine and TRAb, thyroid ultrasound and orbital computed tomography. The V and J genes are TRBV18 and TRBJ1-1; 7 nucleotides match TRBD1. The sample consisted of blood. The clonotype originates from a man younger than 30 with Graves' hyperthyroidism. The CDR3 sequence is CASSPLLMGQMNTEAFF. As DNA, the CDR3 is TGTGCCAGCTCACCACTACTGATGGGACAGATGAACACTGAAGCTTTCTTT.